The 24 T cell receptor beta chains below all came from one sample that was sequenced in a study of blood T cell repertoires in COVID-19. Here immunoSEQ multiplex PCR was the method, and the copy in TCRdb shows in-frame clones only, minus some. The repertoire has about 38,000 clones, around 90% of them found once; the top ten carry more than 4.5%. Material for sequencing was peripheral blood. The receptors were gathered from a man between 60 and 70 years old with COVID-19, enrolled during active disease.

The chain employs TRBV19 and TRBJ1-1; 7 positions agree with TRBD1. The CDR3 runs 15 residues. Per the germline V gene, CDR1 is LNHDA and CDR2 is SQIVND (reference sequence). Trimming at V came to 5 bases and at J to 6 bases, leaving 12 bases not matched to a gene. The CDR3 reads CASSPRDSRRAEAFF. CDR3 nucleotides: TGTGCCAGTAGTCCCAGGGACAGCCGGCGGGCTGAAGCTTTCTTT. Full variable domain (missing parts from reference TRBV19 and TRBJ1-1): DGGITQSPKYLFRKEGQNVTLSCEQNLNHDAMYWYRQDPGQGLRLIYYSQIVNDFQKGDIAEGYSVSREKKESFPLTVTSAQKNPTAFYLCASSPRDSRRAEAFFGQGTRLTVV.

The chain combines TRBV10-3 with TRBJ2-2, with 9 bases matching TRBD1. The CDR3 spans 16 residues. The V and J ends lost 7 bases and 4 bases, in that order; junction bases with no gene match: 10. The germline CDR1 and CDR2 sequences are ENHRY and SYGVKD. The DNA for the CDR3 is TGTGCCATCAATTCAGAGGACAGGGGAGCCACCGGGGAGCTGTTTTTT. It specifies CAINSEDRGATGELFF.

This chain links TRBV28 with TRBJ2-5, with 7 bases aligning to TRBD1. Germline CDR1 and CDR2: MDHEN and SYDVKM. This CDR3 contains 14 residues. V trimming: 6 bases; J trimming: 1 base; junction bases outside the gene matches: 5. The CDR3 DNA reads TGTGCCAGCAGATACAGGGGAGTCCAAGAGACCCAGTACTTC. It codes for CASRYRGVQETQYF.

The chain links TRBV11-2 to TRBJ1-2; 8 nucleotides align to TRBD1. Trimming removed 0 bases from V and 4 bases from J; junction bases left unmatched: 10. The CDR3 is 17 amino acids. The V gene's germline CDR1 is SGHAT and CDR2 FQNNGV. The CDR3 reads CASSLELSGTGFYGYTF. In DNA form, the CDR3 reads TGTGCCAGCAGCTTAGAGCTCTCCGGGACAGGTTTCTATGGCTACACCTTC.

The chain employs TRBV14 and TRBJ1-1; unclear D gene. This CDR3 comprises 10 residues. The V gene lost 4 bases and the J gene lost 8 bases, with 5 bases spanning the gap. Looked up from germline, CDR1 is SGHDN and CDR2 is FVKESK. This CDR3 is CASSRVEAFF. The CDR3 DNA is TGTGCCAGCAGCCGAGTAGAAGCTTTCTTT.

In its sample, this clone was seen once. V is TRBV27 and J is TRBJ2-3, with 7 bases identical to TRBD2. V shed 10 bases, J shed 8 bases, and the junction held 12 bases outside the gene matches. The CDR3 totals 13 residues. Germline loops: CDR1 MNHEY, CDR2 SMNVEV (reference sequence). The CDR3 DNA follows: TGTGCCACCTCGGCGGGAGTCCGGGGTACGCAGTATTTT. Its translation is CATSAGVRGTQYF.

V usage is TRBV19 and J usage is TRBJ1-4; 7 nucleotides match TRBD1. Germline loops: CDR1 LNHDA, CDR2 SQIVND (reference sequence). CDR3 size: 14 residues. With V trimmed by 5 bases and J by 6 bases, 6 bases remained unmatched. The CDR3, as DNA: TGTGCCAGTAGTGAAACCGGACAGGATGAAAAACTGTTTTTT. Residues: CASSETGQDEKLFF.

The chain is built from TRBV19 and TRBJ1-1, with D uncertain. Germline V gene lookup returns CDR1 LNHDA and CDR2 SQIVND (reference sequence). The germline V and J ends were trimmed by 1 base and 10 bases, with 10 bases remaining between them. The CDR3 is made up of 12 amino acids. The CDR3, as DNA: TGTGCCAGTAGTATAGCCGCGTCCGGAGCTTTCTTT. This gives the protein CASSIAASGAFF.

This rearrangement joins TRBV6-2 or TRBV6-3 to TRBJ2-7; 7 nucleotides match TRBD2. The CDR3 extends over 16 amino acids. Germline V lookup: CDR1 MNHEY, CDR2 SVGEGT. With 0 bases clipped from V and 2 bases from J, the junction kept 7 bases outside the gene matches. CDR3: CASSYSGAGAPYEQYF. CDR3 in DNA: TGTGCCAGCAGTTACTCCGGTGCGGGAGCCCCCTACGAGCAGTACTTC.

The CDR3 protein is CASSPRGLGQPQHF. In DNA, the CDR3 is TGTGCCAGCAGCCCCAGGGGTCTCGGGCAGCCCCAGCATTTT. The gene calls are TRBV28 and TRBJ1-5; D may be TRBD1 (6 bases). The CDR3 runs to 14 residues. V dropped 6 bases and J dropped 7 bases, with 16 bases sitting between them. CDR1 is MDHEN and CDR2 is SYDVKM in the germline V gene.

This sequence joins TRBV19 and TRBJ2-7; TRBD2 might be the D (5 bases). The germline gives CDR1 LNHDA, CDR2 SQIVND (reference sequence). V was pared by 4 bases and J by 3 bases, with 13 bases between. The CDR3 extends over 14 amino acids. The CDR3 here is CASSTYSENYEQYF. In DNA, the CDR3 is TGTGCCAGTAGTACTTATAGCGAGAACTACGAGCAGTACTTC.

V is TRBV7-2 and J is TRBJ2-1, with 8 positions matching TRBD2. CDR3 length: 15 amino acids. Looked up from germline, CDR1 is SGHTA and CDR2 is FQGNSA. The V gene end was trimmed by 5 bases and the J gene end by 7 bases; junction bases not matched to a gene: 10. The CDR3 bases are TGTGCCAGCAGCCTTAGCGCGGGAGGTCCTAATGAGCAGTTCTTC. It translates to CASSLSAGGPNEQFF.

This clone was recorded only once. The rearrangement links TRBV19 to TRBJ1-4, with TRBD1 matching over 7 bases. Germline CDR1 reads LNHDA; CDR2 reads SQIVND (reference sequence). The CDR3 runs 12 residues. With 8 bases clipped from V and 6 bases from J, the junction kept 3 bases outside the gene matches. As DNA, the CDR3 is TGTGCCAGTCGACAGGGTGATGAAAAACTGTTTTTT. Protein product: CASRQGDEKLFF.

This chain joins TRBV7-9 and TRBJ2-7; the match to TRBD1 covers 7 bases. Trimming at V came to 1 base and at J to 1 base, leaving 4 bases not matched to a gene. Germline CDR1 SEHNR, CDR2 FQNEAQ (reference sequence). The length of the CDR3 is 15 residues. CDR3 nucleotide sequence: TGTGCCAGCAGCTTAGGAGGGGGCAGATCCTACGAGCAGTACTTC. Protein: CASSLGGGRSYEQYF.

This rearrangement joins TRBV9 to TRBJ1-2; D is perhaps TRBD1 (6 bases). Germline V gene sequence: CDR1 SGDLS, CDR2 YYNGEE. Trimming removed 4 bases at V and 13 bases at J, with 14 bases between. The CDR3 totals 11 residues. The CDR3 spells CASSTNRECTF. CDR3 nucleotides: TGTGCCAGCAGCACCAACAGGGAATGCACCTTC.

The chain recombines TRBV5-1 with TRBJ2-7; D is possibly TRBD2 (6 bases). Looked up from germline, CDR1 is SGHRS and CDR2 is YFSETQ. CDR3 length equals 15 residues. V shed 5 bases and J shed 1 base, with 16 bases lying between them. The CDR3 bases are TGCGCCAGCAGGGTCCCGGGGGTGGAGTCCTACGAGCAGTACTTC. This codes for CASRVPGVESYEQYF.

This chain joins TRBV27 and TRBJ2-7; 7 bases are a match to TRBD2. CDR1 is MNHEY, CDR2 SMNVEV, per germline (reference sequence). With 0 bases clipped from V and 6 bases from J, the junction kept 14 bases outside the gene matches. The CDR3 covers 17 residues. In DNA form, the CDR3 reads TGTGCCAGCAGTTTATCAAGGCCGCGGGGACTATTTTCCGAGCAGTACTTC. This gives the protein CASSLSRPRGLFSEQYF.

The chain employs TRBV3-1 (or the pseudogene TRBV3-2) and TRBJ2-1; D remains unclear. The V end lost 3 bases, the J end lost 6 bases, and 6 bases lay between the germline ends. Germline V gives CDR1 LGHDT, CDR2 YNNKEL (reference sequence). The CDR3 is 12 amino acids. The CDR3 spells CASSHTTNEQFF. The CDR3 coding sequence is TGTGCCAGCAGCCATACTACCAATGAGCAGTTCTTC.

This clone was seen a single time. The chain employs TRBV5-1 and TRBJ2-5, with D tentatively TRBD2 (5 bases). Germline-derived CDR1 and CDR2 are SGHRS and YFSETQ. Deletions cut 4 bases from V and 1 base from J, with 5 bases between. The CDR3 consists of 12 residues. In DNA form, the CDR3 reads TGCGCCAGCAGCGAGGGCCAAGAGACCCAGTACTTC. Residues: CASSEGQETQYF.

This sequence joins TRBV24-1 and TRBJ1-1, with 7 bases fitting TRBD1. The CDR3 covers 15 residues. CDR1 and CDR2 (germline): KGHDR, SFDVKD. The trim removed 7 bases at V and 6 bases at J, leaving 13 bases unmatched. CDR3 protein: CATSPGTEYPAEAFF. The CDR3 DNA reads TGTGCCACCAGCCCCGGGACAGAGTATCCGGCTGAAGCTTTCTTT.

The J gene is TRBJ2-3, the V gene TRBV11-3, with 7 bases that match TRBD2. CDR3 length: 17 amino acids. V dropped 1 base and J dropped 2; count of bases not matched to a gene: 9. CDR1 SGHNT and CDR2 YENEEA come from the germline V gene. DNA for the CDR3: TGTGCCAGCAGCTTAGCGAGGCTAGCGGTTAACACAGATACGCAGTATTTT. Protein sequence: CASSLARLAVNTDTQYF.

This clone is labeled as large. The gene calls are TRBV6-5 and TRBJ1-6; 9 positions match TRBD1. Germline assignment: CDR1 MNHEY and CDR2 SVGAGI. The CDR3 consists of 13 residues. With 3 bases clipped from V and 13 bases from J, the junction kept 4 bases outside the gene matches. CDR3 DNA sequence: TGTGCCAGCAGTTATACAGGGGGCCCCCCCCTCCACTTT. This gives the protein CASSYTGGPPLHF.

CDR3 amino acids: CASSEQTNEKLFF. The CDR3 DNA follows: TGTGCCAGTAGTGAGCAAACTAATGAAAAACTGTTTTTT. The V gene is TRBV19, the J gene TRBJ1-4, with no clear D. Germline lookup yields CDR1 LNHDA and CDR2 SQIVND (reference sequence). V lost 5 bases and J lost 1, with 5 bases in between. The CDR3 loop spans 13 amino acids.

J is TRBJ1-1 and V is TRBV12-3 or TRBV12-4; D unclear. This CDR3 is built from 13 residues. Trimming left V 0 bases short and J 1 base short, with 3 bases between. CDR3 nucleotides: TGTGCCAGCAGTTTAGCACAGAACACTGAAGCTTTCTTT. Protein: CASSLAQNTEAFF.